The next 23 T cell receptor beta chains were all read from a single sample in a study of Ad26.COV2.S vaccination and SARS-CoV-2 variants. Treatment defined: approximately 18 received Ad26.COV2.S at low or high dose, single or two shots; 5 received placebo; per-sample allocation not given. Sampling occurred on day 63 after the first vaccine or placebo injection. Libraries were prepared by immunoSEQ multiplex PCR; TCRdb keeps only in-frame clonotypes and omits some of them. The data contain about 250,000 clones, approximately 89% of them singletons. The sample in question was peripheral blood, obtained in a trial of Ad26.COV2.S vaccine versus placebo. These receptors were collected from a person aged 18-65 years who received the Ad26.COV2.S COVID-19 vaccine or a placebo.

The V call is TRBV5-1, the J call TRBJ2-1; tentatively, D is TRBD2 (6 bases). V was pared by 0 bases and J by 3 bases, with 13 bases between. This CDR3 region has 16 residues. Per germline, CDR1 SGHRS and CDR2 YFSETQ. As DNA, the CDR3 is TGCGCCAGCAGCTTGGTGACGGGAGCTAGCTACAATGAGCAGTTCTTC. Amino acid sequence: CASSLVTGASYNEQFF.

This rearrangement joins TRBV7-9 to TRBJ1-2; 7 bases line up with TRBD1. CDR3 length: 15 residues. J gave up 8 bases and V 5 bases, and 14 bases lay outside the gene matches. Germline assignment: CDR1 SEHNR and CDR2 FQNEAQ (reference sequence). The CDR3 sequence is CASSDSIGQAGGYTF. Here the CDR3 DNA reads TGTGCCAGCAGCGACTCCATTGGACAGGCGGGGGGCTACACCTTC.

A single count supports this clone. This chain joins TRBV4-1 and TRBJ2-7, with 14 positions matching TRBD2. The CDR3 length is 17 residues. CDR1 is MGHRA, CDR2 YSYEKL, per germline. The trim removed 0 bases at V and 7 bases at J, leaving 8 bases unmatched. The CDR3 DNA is TGCGCCAGCAGCCAAGATGGGGGACTAGCGGGAGTAGGGGAGCAGTACTTC. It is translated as CASSQDGGLAGVGEQYF.

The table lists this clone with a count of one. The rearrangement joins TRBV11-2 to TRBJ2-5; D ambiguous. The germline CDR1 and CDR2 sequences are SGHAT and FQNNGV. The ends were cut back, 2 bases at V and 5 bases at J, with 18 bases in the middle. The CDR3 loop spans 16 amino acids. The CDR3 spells CASSLIGVGVSETQYF. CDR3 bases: TGTGCCAGCAGCTTAATCGGAGTTGGCGTTTCGGAGACCCAGTACTTC.

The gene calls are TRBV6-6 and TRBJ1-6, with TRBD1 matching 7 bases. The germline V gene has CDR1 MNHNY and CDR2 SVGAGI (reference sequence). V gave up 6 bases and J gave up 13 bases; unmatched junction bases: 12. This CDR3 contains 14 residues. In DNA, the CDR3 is TGTGCCAGCAGATCCGGACAGGTTACGGCGCCCCTCCACTTT. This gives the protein CASRSGQVTAPLHF.

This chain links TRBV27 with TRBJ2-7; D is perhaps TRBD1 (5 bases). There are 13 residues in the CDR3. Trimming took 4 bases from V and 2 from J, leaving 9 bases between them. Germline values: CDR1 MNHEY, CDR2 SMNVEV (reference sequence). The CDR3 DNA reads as TGTGCCAGCAGTTGGGGCAGAGCCTACGAGCAGTACTTC. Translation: CASSWGRAYEQYF.

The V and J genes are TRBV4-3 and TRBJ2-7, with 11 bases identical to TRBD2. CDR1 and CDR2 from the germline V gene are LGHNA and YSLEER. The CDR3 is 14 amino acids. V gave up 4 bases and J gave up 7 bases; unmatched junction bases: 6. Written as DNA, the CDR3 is TGCGCCAGCAGCCCCGGGACTAGCGGTACGGAGCAGTACTTC. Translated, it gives CASSPGTSGTEQYF.

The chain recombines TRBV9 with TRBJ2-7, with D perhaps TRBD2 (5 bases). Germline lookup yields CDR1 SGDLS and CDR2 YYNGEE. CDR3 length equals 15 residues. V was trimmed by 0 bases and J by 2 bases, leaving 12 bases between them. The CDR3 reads CASSVDLGATYEQYF. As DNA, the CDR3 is TGTGCCAGCAGCGTAGACCTGGGAGCAACCTACGAGCAGTACTTC. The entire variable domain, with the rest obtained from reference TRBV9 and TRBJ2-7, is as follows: DSGVTQTPKHLITATGQRVTLRCSPRSGDLSVYWYQQSLDQGLQFLIQYYNGEERAKGNILERFSAQQFPDLHSELNLSSLELGDSALYFCASSVDLGATYEQYFGPGTRLTVT.

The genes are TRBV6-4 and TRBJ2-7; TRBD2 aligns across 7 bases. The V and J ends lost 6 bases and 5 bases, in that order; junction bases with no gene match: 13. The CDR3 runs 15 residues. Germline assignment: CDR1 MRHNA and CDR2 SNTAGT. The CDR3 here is CASSPGRANLDEQYF. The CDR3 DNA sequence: TGTGCCAGCAGCCCGGGGAGGGCAAATCTCGACGAGCAGTACTTC.

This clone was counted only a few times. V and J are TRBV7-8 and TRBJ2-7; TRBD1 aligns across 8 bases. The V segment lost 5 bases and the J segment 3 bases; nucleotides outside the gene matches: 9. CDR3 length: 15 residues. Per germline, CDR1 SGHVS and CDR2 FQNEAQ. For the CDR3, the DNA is TGTGCCAGCAGCCTGCGGGACAGGAGCCACTACGAGCAGTACTTC. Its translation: CASSLRDRSHYEQYF.

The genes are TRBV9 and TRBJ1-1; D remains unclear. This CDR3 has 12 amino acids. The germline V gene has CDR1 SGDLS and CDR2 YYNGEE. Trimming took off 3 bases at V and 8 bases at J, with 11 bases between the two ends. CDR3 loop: CASSDEGTEAFF. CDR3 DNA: TGTGCCAGCAGCGACGAGGGAACCGAAGCTTTCTTT.

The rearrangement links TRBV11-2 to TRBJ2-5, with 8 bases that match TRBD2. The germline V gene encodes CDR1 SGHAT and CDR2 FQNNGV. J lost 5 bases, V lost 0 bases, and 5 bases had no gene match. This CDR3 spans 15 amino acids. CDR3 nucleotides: TGTGCCAGCAGCTTAGAAGCGGGGGCCCGGGAGACCCAGTACTTC. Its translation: CASSLEAGARETQYF.

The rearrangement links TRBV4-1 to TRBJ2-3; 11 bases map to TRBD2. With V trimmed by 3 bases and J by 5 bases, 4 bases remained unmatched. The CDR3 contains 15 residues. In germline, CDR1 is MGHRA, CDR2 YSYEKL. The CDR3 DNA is TGCGCCAGCAGCCACCTAGCGGGGGGCGTAGATACGCAGTATTTT. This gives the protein CASSHLAGGVDTQYF.

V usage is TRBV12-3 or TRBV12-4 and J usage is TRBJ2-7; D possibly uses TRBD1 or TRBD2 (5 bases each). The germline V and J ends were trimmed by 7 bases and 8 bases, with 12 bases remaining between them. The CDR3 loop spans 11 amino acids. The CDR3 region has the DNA TGTGCCAGCACCCCCGGGACCAAGCAGTACTTC. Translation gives CASTPGTKQYF.

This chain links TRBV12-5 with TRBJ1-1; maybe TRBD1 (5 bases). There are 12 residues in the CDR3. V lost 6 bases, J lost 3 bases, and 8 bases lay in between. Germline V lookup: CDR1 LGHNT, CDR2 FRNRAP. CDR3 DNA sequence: TGTGCTAGTGGCTGGGGACACACTGAAGCTTTCTTT. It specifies CASGWGHTEAFF.

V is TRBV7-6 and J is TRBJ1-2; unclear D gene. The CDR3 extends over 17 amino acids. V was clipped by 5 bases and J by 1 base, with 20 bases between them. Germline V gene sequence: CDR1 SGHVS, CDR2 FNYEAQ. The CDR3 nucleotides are TGTGCCAGCAGCCCCCACCCCGGGAAGGATAGTAACTATGGCTACACCTTC. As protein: CASSPHPGKDSNYGYTF. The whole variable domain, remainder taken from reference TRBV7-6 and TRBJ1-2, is GAGVSQSPRYKVTKRGQDVALRCDPISGHVSLYWYRQALGQGPEFLTYFNYEAQQDKSGLPNDRFSAERPEGSISTLTIQRTEQRDSAMYRCASSPHPGKDSNYGYTFGSGTRLTVV.

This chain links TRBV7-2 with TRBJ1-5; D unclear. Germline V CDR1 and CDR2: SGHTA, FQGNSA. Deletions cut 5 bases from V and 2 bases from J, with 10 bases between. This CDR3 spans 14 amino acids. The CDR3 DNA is TGTGCCAGCAGCGTAGAAGGCGGCAATCAGCCCCAGCATTTT. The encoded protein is CASSVEGGNQPQHF.

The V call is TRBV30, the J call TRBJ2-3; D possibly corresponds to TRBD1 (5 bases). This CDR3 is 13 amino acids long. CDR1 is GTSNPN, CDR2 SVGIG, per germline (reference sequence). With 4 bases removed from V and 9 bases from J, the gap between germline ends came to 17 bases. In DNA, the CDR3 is TGTGCCTGGAATCTCCCAGGGTCCGAGACGCAGTATTTT. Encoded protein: CAWNLPGSETQYF.

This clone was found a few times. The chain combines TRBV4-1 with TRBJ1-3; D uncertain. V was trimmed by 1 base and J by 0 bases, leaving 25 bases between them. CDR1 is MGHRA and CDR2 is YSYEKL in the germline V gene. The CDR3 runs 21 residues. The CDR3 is CASSQVRGSGGNKVSGNTIYF. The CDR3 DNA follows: TGCGCCAGCAGCCAAGTCCGAGGGTCGGGAGGGAACAAGGTCTCTGGAAACACCATATATTTT.

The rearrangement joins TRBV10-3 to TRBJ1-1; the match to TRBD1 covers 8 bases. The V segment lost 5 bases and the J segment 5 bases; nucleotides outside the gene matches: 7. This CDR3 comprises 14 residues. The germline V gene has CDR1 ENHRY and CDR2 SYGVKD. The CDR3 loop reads CAISNPTGGTEAFF. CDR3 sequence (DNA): TGTGCCATCAGTAACCCTACAGGGGGTACTGAAGCTTTCTTT.

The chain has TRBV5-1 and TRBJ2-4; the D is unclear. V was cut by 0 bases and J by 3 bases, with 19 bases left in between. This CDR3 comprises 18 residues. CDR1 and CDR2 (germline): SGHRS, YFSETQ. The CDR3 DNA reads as TGCGCCAGCAGCTTGGGATCGGCCCGTCCAAGAGGCAAAAACATTCAGTACTTC. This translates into CASSLGSARPRGKNIQYF. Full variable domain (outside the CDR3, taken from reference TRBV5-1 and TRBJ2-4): KAGVTQTPRYLIKTRGQQVTLSCSPISGHRSVSWYQQTPGQGLQFLFEYFSETQRNKGNFPGRFSGRQFSNSRSEMNVSTLELGDSALYLCASSLGSARPRGKNIQYFGAGTRLSVL.

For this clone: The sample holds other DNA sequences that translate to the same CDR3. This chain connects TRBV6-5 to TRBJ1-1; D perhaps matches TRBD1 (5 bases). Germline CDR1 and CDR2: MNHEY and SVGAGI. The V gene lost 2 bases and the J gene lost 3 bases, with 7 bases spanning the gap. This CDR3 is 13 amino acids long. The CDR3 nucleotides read TGTGCCAGCAGTTACGGGGGAGACACTGAAGCTTTCTTT. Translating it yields CASSYGGDTEAFF.

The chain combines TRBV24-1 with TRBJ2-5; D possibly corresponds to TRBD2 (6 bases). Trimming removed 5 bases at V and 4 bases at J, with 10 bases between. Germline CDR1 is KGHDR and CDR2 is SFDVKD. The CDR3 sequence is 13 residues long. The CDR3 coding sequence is TGTGCCACCAGTGCCTCCGGGAGAGAGACCCAGTACTTC. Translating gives CATSASGRETQYF.